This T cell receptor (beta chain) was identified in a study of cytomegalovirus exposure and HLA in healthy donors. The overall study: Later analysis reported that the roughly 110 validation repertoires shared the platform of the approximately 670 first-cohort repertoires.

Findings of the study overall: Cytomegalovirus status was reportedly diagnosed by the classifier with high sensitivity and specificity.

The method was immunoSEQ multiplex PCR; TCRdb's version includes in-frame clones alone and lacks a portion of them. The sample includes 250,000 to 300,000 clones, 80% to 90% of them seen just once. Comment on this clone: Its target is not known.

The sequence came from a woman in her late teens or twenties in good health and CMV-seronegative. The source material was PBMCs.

The CDR3 sequence: CASSQNYEQYF. DNA for the CDR3: TGTGCCAGCAGTCAGAACTACGAGCAGTACTTC. V and J are TRBV6-1 and TRBJ2-7, with unresolved D. In germline, CDR1 is MNHNS, CDR2 SASEGT. The CDR3 length is 11 residues. Trimming cost V 5 bases and J 3 bases, with 5 bases left between them.